The rows below give T cell receptor beta chains drawn from one sample of a study of blood T cell repertoires in COVID-19. TCRdb's copy holds only in-frame clones and misses some; the assay was immunoSEQ multiplex PCR. Here the sample spans 95,000 or so clones, 70% to 85% being singletons. Sequencing used peripheral blood. The receptors stem from a human donor in a cohort sampled during active COVID-19. CDR3s include the opening cysteine and the closing phenylalanine or tryptophan. Fields, in order: J gene, V gene, D gene, clone size, CDR3 DNA, CDR3 protein. The D gene is left open where the match is weak. Rows may omit the clone size; those that give it use once, few, many or a size class.

TRBJ1-6 TRBV28 NA few TGTGCCAGCAGTCCCATAGGACAGCAAAATTCACCCCTCCACTTT CASSPIGQQNSPLHF
TRBJ1-4 TRBV3-1/TRBV3-2 TRBD1 few TGTGCCAGCAGCCCCAGACAGGGTGGGGAAAAACTGTTTTTT CASSPRQGGEKLFF
TRBJ1-1 TRBV19 TRBD1 NA TGTGCCAGTACCAGGGGGCTGGTGAACACTGAAGCTTTCTTT CASTRGLVNTEAFF
TRBJ2-5 TRBV9 TRBD1 NA TGTGCCAGCAGCCCCGACAGGGGGTCAGAGACCCAGTACTTC CASSPDRGSETQYF
TRBJ2-2 TRBV6-6 NA NA TGTGCCAGCAGTTACACGGGATCCACCGGGGAGCTGTTTTTT CASSYTGSTGELFF
TRBJ1-3 TRBV5-1 TRBD1 once TGCGCCAGCAGCGCGGACAGGGGGAGTGGAAACACCATATATTTT CASSADRGSGNTIYF
TRBJ1-2 TRBV18 NA once TGTGCCAGCTCACCTGGGGGGGGCAACTATGGCTACACCTTC CASSPGGGNYGYTF
TRBJ1-1 TRBV6-5 NA few TGTGCCAGCAGTTACCCAGGCCTGAACACTGAAGCTTTCTTT CASSYPGLNTEAFF
TRBJ1-4 TRBV28 TRBD1 NA TGTGCCAGCAGCCCTCCCGACAGGGTGAGAGAAAAACTGTTTTTT CASSPPDRVREKLFF
TRBJ1-5 TRBV6-2/TRBV6-3 NA NA TGTGCCAGCAGTCGGGAGCTAGGGGGGGGAAAGAGCCAGCATTTT CASSRELGGGKSQHF
TRBJ2-3 TRBV5-4 TRBD2 NA TGTGCCAGCAGCTCGGGACTAGCGACTAGCACAGATACGCAGTATTTT CASSSGLATSTDTQYF
TRBJ1-1 TRBV19 TRBD1 NA TGTGCCAGTGAGACAGGGGGAAACACTGAAGCTTTCTTT CASETGGNTEAFF
TRBJ2-5 TRBV10-3 NA once TGTGCCATCAGTGAGTCAGTGGGGGGACTCACACAAGAGACCCAGTACTTC CAISESVGGLTQETQYF
TRBJ1-3 TRBV5-1 TRBD1 few TGCGCCAGCAGCCCGAGTACCGGGACAGGTCGGGACACCATATATTTT CASSPSTGTGRDTIYF
TRBJ2-7 TRBV19 TRBD2 NA TGTGCCAGTAGTATGGCTAGCGGGGGTCCCTACGAGCAGTACTTC CASSMASGGPYEQYF
TRBJ1-4 TRBV14 NA NA TGTGCCAGCAGCAGGCAGCGTAATGAAAAACTGTTTTTT CASSRQRNEKLFF
TRBJ2-1 TRBV7-9 TRBD1 NA TGTGCCAGCAGTCCCTCCGGGACAGGGGGGTATGAGCAGTTCTTC CASSPSGTGGYEQFF
TRBJ2-2 TRBV19 NA NA TGTGCCAGTAGTATAACCGGGTCCGGGGAGCTGTTTTTT CASSITGSGELFF
TRBJ2-2 TRBV12-3/TRBV12-4 NA NA TGTGCCAGCAGTTTATCCGCCGGGGAGCTGTTTTTT CASSLSAGELFF
TRBJ1-2 TRBV3-1/TRBV3-2 TRBD1 few TGTGCCAGCAGCCATACCCTAGGGACAGGCGGCTATGGCTACACCTTC CASSHTLGTGGYGYTF
TRBJ2-2 TRBV6-5 NA NA TGTGCCAGCAGTTACTTAACCGGGGAGCTGTTTTTT CASSYLTGELFF
TRBJ2-1 TRBV3-1/TRBV3-2 NA NA TGTGCCAGCAGCCAAGTCTGGGGGCAAGGGACCTACAATGAGCAGTTCTTC CASSQVWGQGTYNEQFF
TRBJ2-7 TRBV29-1 TRBD1 NA TGCAGCGTTGGAACCGGGACAGGGGTAGGGTACGAGCAGTACTTC CSVGTGTGVGYEQYF
TRBJ2-3 TRBV4-1 TRBD2 NA TGCGCCAGCAGCCAGACCGGGACTAGCGGGGGGACGCTCTCTAGCACAGATACGCAGTATTTT CASSQTGTSGGTLSSTDTQYF
TRBJ2-3 TRBV4-3 TRBD2 NA TGCGCCAGCAGCCAAGAGGGACTAGCGGGGGGTGTGAATACGCAGTATTTT CASSQEGLAGGVNTQYF
TRBJ2-1 TRBV27 NA NA TGTGCCAGCAGTTTCAACAGGCTCAATGAGCAGTTCTTC CASSFNRLNEQFF
TRBJ2-7 TRBV23-1 TRBD2 NA TGCGCCAGCAGCCGACTTCAGACTAGCGGAGCCACCTACGAGCAGTACTTC CASSRLQTSGATYEQYF
TRBJ2-7 TRBV10-1 NA NA TGCGCCAGCAGGCCGGGTCCCTCCTACGAGCAGTACTTC CASRPGPSYEQYF
TRBJ2-3 TRBV9 TRBD2 once TGTGCCAGCAGCGTAGTTACAAGCGGGAGGACAGATACGCAGTATTTT CASSVVTSGRTDTQYF
TRBJ2-1 TRBV28 NA NA TGTGCCAGCAGTTTTAAGAGCGGGCTATACAATGAGCAGTTCTTC CASSFKSGLYNEQFF
TRBJ1-2 TRBV28 NA once TGTGCCAGCACCCGGGGGTATGGCTACACCTTC CASTRGYGYTF
TRBJ1-1 TRBV3-1/TRBV3-2 NA NA TGTGCCAGCAGCCCCCCAGGGATAAACACTGAAGCTTTCTTT CASSPPGINTEAFF
TRBJ2-6 TRBV5-8 NA few TGTGCCAGCAGCCCGGGGACTTACTCTGGGGCCAACGTCCTGACTTTC CASSPGTYSGANVLTF
TRBJ2-5 TRBV2 TRBD2 NA TGTGCCAGCAGTGAACGGCTAGCGGGAGCTAGAGAGACCCAGTACTTC CASSERLAGARETQYF
TRBJ2-7 TRBV3-1/TRBV3-2 NA NA TGTGCCAGCAGCCAAGTGGGTGGAGGGATAAACGAGCAGTACTTC CASSQVGGGINEQYF
TRBJ1-1 TRBV7-8 NA NA TGTGCCAGCATCGATCTCCGACGGGGTCTGAACACTGAAGCTTTCTTT CASIDLRRGLNTEAFF
TRBJ2-3 TRBV7-9 TRBD2 few TGTGCCAGCAGCTTAGGGAGTGCGGGGGTAGCAGATACGCAGTATTTT CASSLGSAGVADTQYF
TRBJ1-2 TRBV18 NA NA TGTGCCAGCTCACCTACGGTAGGAGGAAATAACTATGGCTACACCTTC CASSPTVGGNNYGYTF
TRBJ1-1 TRBV18 TRBD1 NA TGTGCCAGCTCACTTAGACAGGGGGGAGATGGAGCTTTCTTT CASSLRQGGDGAFF
TRBJ2-2 TRBV6-6 NA NA TGTGCCAGCGGGCGGGGCAACACCGGGGAGCTGTTTTTT CASGRGNTGELFF
TRBJ1-5 TRBV28 NA NA TGTGCCAGCAGTCCGCGCACGGGGGTATACAATCAGCCCCAGCATTTT CASSPRTGVYNQPQHF
TRBJ2-1 TRBV11-3 TRBD1 NA TGTGCCAGCAGCGTAGGACAGGGTGGCAATGAGCAGTTCTTC CASSVGQGGNEQFF
TRBJ2-3 TRBV5-1 TRBD2 NA TGCGCCAGCAGTCGGACTAGCGGGGGCTCAGATACGCAGTATTTT CASSRTSGGSDTQYF
TRBJ2-5 TRBV5-1 TRBD2 NA TGCGCCAGCAGCAAGCTAGCGGGGGGCCCCCAAGAGACCCAGTACTTC CASSKLAGGPQETQYF
TRBJ2-1 TRBV27 NA NA TGTGCCAGCAGAACTACGACGGCCCCGAAATCCTACAATGAGCAGTTCTTC CASRTTTAPKSYNEQFF
TRBJ1-6 TRBV11-3 NA NA TGTGCCAGCAGCTTAAGCGGTTGGAATTCACCCCTCCACTTT CASSLSGWNSPLHF
TRBJ1-1 TRBV5-1 NA NA TGCGCCAGCAGCTCTGGGACTTACACTGAAGCTTTCTTT CASSSGTYTEAFF
TRBJ2-7 TRBV29-1 NA once TGCAGCGGGGCTTGGGAGGGGGACGACGAGCAGTACTTC CSGAWEGDDEQYF
TRBJ1-2 TRBV28 TRBD1 NA TGTGCCAGCAGGCAGACAGGGGGCAGGGGCTACACCTTC CASRQTGGRGYTF
TRBJ2-3 TRBV13 TRBD1 NA TGTGCCAGCAGCCATTCATCCGGGACAGGCAGCACAGATACGCAGTATTTT CASSHSSGTGSTDTQYF
TRBJ1-5 TRBV12-3/TRBV12-4 NA NA TGTGCCAGCAGTCCGTCTCGGCAGCCCCAGCATTTT CASSPSRQPQHF
TRBJ2-6 TRBV27 NA NA TGTGCCAGCAGTTTATACCTAGTCGCTGGGGCCAACGTCCTGACTTTC CASSLYLVAGANVLTF
TRBJ2-1 TRBV6-5 TRBD1 NA TGTGCCAGCAGACCAAGGGGACAGGGGTCCAATGAGCAGTTCTTC CASRPRGQGSNEQFF
TRBJ1-3 TRBV28 TRBD1 NA TGTGCCAGCAGCCCCGGACAGGCTGTCCGAAACACCATATATTTT CASSPGQAVRNTIYF
TRBJ2-1 TRBV21-1 NA NA TGTGCCAGCAGCATATCTCCCCTAAGCAGCGGGAATGAGCAGTTCTTC CASSISPLSSGNEQFF